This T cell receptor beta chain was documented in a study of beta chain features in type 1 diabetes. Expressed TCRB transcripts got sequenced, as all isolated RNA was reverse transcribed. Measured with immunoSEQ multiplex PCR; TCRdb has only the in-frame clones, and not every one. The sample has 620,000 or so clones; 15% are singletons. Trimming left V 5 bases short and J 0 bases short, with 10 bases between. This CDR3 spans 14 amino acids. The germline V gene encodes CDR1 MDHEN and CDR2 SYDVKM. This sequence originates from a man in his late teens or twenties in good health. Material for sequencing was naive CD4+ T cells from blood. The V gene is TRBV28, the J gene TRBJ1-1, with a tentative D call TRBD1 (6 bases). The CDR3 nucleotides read TGTGCCAGCAGTACAGGGTCCATGAACACTGAAGCTTTCTTT. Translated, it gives CASSTGSMNTEAFF.